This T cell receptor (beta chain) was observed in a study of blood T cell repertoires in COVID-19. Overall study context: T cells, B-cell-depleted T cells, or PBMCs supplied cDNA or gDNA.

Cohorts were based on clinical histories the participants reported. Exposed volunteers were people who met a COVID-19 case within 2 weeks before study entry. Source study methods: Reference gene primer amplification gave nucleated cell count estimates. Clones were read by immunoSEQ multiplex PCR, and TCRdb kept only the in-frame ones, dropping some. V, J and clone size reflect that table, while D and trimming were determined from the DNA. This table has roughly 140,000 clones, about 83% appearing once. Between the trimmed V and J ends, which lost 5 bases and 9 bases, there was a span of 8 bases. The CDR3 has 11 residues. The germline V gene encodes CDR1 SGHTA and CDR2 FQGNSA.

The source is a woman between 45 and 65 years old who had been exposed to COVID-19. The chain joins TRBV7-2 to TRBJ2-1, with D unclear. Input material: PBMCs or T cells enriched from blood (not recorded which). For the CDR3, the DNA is TGTGCCAGCAGCCACGGTATTGAGCAGTTCTTC. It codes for CASSHGIEQFF.